This T cell receptor (beta chain) was retrieved from a study of blood T cell repertoires in COVID-19. The CDR3 extends over 13 amino acids. J was trimmed by 4 bases and V by 2 bases; bases with no gene match: 2. Germline CDR1 reads LGHDT; CDR2 reads YNNKEL (reference sequence). TCRdb's copy holds only in-frame clones and misses some; the assay was immunoSEQ multiplex PCR. The sample contains approximately 260,000 clones, roughly 83% of which appear only once. J is TRBJ2-7 and V is TRBV3-1 (or the pseudogene TRBV3-2), with TRBD2 identical over 7 bases. The specimen sequenced was peripheral blood. This sequence originates from a man aged 55-75 years who had recovered from COVID-19. CDR3 region: CASSQRTRYEQYF. The CDR3 nucleotides are TGTGCCAGCAGCCAAAGGACTAGATACGAGCAGTACTTC.